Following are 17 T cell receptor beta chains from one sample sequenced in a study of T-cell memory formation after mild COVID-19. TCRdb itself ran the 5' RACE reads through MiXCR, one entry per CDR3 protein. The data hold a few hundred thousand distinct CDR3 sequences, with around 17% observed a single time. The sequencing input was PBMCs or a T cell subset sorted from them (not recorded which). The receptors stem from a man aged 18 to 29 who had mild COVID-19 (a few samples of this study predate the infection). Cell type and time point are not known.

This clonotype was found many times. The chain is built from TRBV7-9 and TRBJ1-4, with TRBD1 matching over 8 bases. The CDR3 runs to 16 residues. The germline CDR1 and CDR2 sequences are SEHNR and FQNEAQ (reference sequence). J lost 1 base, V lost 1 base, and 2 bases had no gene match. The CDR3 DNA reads TGTGCCAGCAGCTTAGGAGACAGGGGAACTAATGAAAAACTGTTTTTT. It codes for CASSLGDRGTNEKLFF.

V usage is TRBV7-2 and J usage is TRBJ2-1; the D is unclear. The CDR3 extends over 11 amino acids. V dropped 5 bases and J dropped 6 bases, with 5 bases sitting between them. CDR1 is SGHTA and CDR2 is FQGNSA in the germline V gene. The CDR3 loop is CASSRPNEQFF. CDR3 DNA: TGTGCCAGCAGCCGGCCCAATGAGCAGTTCTTC.

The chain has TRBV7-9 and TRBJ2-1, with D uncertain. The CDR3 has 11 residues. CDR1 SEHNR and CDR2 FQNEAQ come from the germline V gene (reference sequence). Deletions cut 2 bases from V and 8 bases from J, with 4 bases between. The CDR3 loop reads CASSLFHEQFF. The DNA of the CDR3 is TGTGCCAGCAGCTTATTCCATGAGCAGTTCTTC.

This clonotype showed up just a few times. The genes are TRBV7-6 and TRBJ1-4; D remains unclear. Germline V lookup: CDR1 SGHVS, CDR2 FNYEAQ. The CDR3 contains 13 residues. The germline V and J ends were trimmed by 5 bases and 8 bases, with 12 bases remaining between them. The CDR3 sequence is CASSPALWEKLFF. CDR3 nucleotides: TGTGCCAGCAGCCCAGCCTTGTGGGAAAAACTGTTTTTT.

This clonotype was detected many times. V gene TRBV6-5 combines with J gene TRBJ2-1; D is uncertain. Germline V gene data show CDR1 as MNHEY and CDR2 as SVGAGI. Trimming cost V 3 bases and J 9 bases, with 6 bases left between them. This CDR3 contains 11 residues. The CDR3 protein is CASSYSGEQFF. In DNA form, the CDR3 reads TGTGCCAGCAGTTATAGTGGTGAGCAGTTCTTC.

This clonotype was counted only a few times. The CDR3 DNA follows: TGCGCCAGCAGCCAAGGAGCAGGGAGCTCCTACAATGAGCAGTTCTTC. Translation: CASSQGAGSSYNEQFF. V is TRBV4-3 and J is TRBJ2-1; D may match TRBD1 or TRBD2 (5 bases each). The CDR3 loop spans 16 amino acids. Germline lookup yields CDR1 LGHNA and CDR2 YSLEER. V lost 1 base, J lost 0 bases, and 10 bases lay in between.

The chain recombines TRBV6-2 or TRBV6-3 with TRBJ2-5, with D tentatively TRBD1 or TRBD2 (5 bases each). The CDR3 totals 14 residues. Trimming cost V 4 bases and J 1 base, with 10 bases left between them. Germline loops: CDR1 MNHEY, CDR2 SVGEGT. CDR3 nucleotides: TGTGCCAGCAGTTCGGGGCAGCTCCAAGAGACCCAGTACTTC. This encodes CASSSGQLQETQYF.

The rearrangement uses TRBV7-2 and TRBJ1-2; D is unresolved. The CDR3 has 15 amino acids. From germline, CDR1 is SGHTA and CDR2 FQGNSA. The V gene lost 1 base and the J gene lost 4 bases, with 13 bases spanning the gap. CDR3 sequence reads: CASSLVVGVGYGYTF. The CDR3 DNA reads TGTGCCAGCAGCTTAGTGGTGGGAGTCGGCTATGGCTACACCTTC.

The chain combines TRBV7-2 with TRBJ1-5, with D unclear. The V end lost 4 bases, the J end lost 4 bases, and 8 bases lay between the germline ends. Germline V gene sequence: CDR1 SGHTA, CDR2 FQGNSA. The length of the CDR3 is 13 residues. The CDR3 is CASSSQLNQPQHF. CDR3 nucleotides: TGTGCCAGCAGCTCTCAGTTAAATCAGCCCCAGCATTTT.

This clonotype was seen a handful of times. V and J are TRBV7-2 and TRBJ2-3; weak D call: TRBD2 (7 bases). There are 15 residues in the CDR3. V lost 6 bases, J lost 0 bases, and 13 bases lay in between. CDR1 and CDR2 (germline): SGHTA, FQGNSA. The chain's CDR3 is CASRRGGPSTDTQYF. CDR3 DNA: TGTGCCAGCAGGAGGGGGGGGCCAAGCACAGATACGCAGTATTTT.

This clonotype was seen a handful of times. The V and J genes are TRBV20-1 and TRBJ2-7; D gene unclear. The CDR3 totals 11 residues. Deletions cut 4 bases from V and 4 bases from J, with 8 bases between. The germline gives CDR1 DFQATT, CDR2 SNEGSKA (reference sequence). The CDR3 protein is CSATRSYEQYF. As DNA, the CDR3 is TGCAGTGCTACTAGGTCGTACGAGCAGTACTTC.

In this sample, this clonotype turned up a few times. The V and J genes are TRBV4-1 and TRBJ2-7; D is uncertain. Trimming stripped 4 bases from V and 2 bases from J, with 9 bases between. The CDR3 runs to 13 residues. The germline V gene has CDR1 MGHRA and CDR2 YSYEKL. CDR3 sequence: CASSPRLTYEQYF. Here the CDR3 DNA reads TGCGCCAGCAGCCCCAGGCTCACCTACGAGCAGTACTTC.

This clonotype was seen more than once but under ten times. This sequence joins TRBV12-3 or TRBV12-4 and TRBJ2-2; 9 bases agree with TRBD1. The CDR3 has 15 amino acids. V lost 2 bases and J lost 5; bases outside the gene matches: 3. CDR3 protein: CASSLLQGATGELFF. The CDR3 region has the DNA TGTGCCAGCAGTTTATTACAGGGGGCTACCGGGGAGCTGTTTTTT.

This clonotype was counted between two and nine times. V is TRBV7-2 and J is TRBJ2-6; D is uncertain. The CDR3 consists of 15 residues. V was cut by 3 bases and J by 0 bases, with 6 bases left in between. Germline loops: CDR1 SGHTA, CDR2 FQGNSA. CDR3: CASSFPISGANVLTF. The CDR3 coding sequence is TGTGCCAGCAGCTTCCCCATCTCTGGGGCCAACGTCCTGACTTTC.

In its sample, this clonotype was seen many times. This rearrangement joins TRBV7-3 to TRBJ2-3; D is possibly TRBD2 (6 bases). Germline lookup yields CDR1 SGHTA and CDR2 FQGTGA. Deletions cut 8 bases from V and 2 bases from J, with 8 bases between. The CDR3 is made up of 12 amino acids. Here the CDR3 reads CASRGSTDTQYF. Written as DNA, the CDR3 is TGTGCCAGCCGGGGGTCCACAGATACGCAGTATTTT.

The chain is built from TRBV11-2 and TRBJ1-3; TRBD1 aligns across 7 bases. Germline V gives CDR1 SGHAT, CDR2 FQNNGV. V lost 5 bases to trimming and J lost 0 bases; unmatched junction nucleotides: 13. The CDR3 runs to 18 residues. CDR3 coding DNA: TGTGCCAGCAGCCTACCCTGGACAGGTTCCTTCTCTGGAAACACCATATATTTT. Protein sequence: CASSLPWTGSFSGNTIYF.

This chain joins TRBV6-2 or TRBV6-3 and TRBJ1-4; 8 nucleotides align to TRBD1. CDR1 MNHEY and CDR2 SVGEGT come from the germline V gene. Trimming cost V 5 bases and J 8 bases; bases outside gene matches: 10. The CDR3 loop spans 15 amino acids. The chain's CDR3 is CASSTRPGQVEKLFF. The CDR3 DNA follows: TGTGCCAGCAGTACTCGACCGGGACAGGTGGAAAAACTGTTTTTT.